This T cell receptor (beta chain) was profiled in a study of T cells in Graves' hyperthyroidism and ophthalmopathy. Findings of the study overall: Ophthalmopathy was told apart from stable hyperthyroidism by a 13 V-J model. The majority of expanded thyroid clonotypes above 0.001 also appeared in blood.

V lost 4 bases to trimming and J lost 1 base, with 15 bases between them. The CDR3 spans 16 residues. Germline CDR1 SGHRS, CDR2 YFSETQ. Notes on this clonotype: Its antigen is not known.

Exclusion of patients followed from uncontrolled infection, other autoimmune disease, pregnancy or lactation. Amplified regions were TCR beta CDR3 sequences from RNA transcripts. Primed by the HTBI set, a first-round RT-PCR was run on the TCR CDR3. In TCRdb, the multiplex PCR reads were re-called with MiXCR into one record per CDR3 protein. Of about 58,000 distinct CDR3 sequences in the sample, 49% were seen once. Sample: blood. This receptor was taken from a woman in her 30s with Graves' ophthalmopathy. This chain connects TRBV5-1 to TRBJ2-4; D call uncertain. The CDR3 nucleotides are TGCGCCAGCAGCCCTTGGAAGGGAATTGCCAAAAACATTCAGTACTTC. Protein sequence: CASSPWKGIAKNIQYF.